This TCR beta chain was observed in a study of T cell responses to AZD1222 COVID-19 vaccine. Study findings and constraints: Mostly white British, mostly female donors; authors suggested clonal diversity may be underestimated.

In its sample, this clone was seen a few times. The antigen is unknown. Profiling relied on immunoSEQ multiplex PCR, and the TCRdb table lists in-frame clones only, not all of them. The sample yields 100,000 to 150,000 clones, around 83% seen once. The sequencing used peripheral blood, collected 28 days after the second AZD1222 dose. This clonotype originated in an adult who received the AZD1222 COVID-19 vaccine.

CDR3 coding DNA: TGTGCCAGCAGCTTAGCGAACCTCCGAGGCTACACCTTC. The encoded protein is CASSLANLRGYTF. The rearrangement links TRBV7-9 to TRBJ1-2, with D unresolved. Germline CDR1 is SEHNR and CDR2 is FQNEAQ (reference sequence). The CDR3 consists of 13 residues. V was pared by 0 bases and J by 8 bases, with 10 bases between.